The T cell receptor (beta chain) under discussion was sequenced for a study of shared clonotypes between healthy human individuals. Overall study results and limits: Sampling covered blood only; tissue repertoires likely differ.

Points on this clone: Antigen specificity is unknown.

The DNA input per sorted-subset replicate PCR was roughly 210 ng, corresponding to tens of thousands of T cell genomes. The data were produced by immunoSEQ multiplex PCR, yet TCRdb's version contains in-frame clones alone and is incomplete. Found here are around 600,000 clones, approximately 97% of them singletons; the top ten hold about 0.06%. Trimming removed 11 bases from V and 5 bases from J, with 15 bases in between. CDR3 length: 13 amino acids. Germline lookup yields CDR1 SNHLY and CDR2 FYNNEI. The chain recombines TRBV2 with TRBJ1-4; D is perhaps TRBD1 (5 bases). Sequenced: naive CD4+ T cells sorted from blood. Subset noted: CD45RA+ positively selected. The TCR sequence derives from a woman aged 25 to 45 in good health. The CDR3 region has the DNA TGTGCCTCTCAGACAGCTATAAATGAAAAACTGTTTTTT. Translated: CASQTAINEKLFF.